The 6 T cell receptor beta chains presented below share a single source sample, sequenced in a study of control samples from healthy donors and cancer patients. Produced via immunoSEQ multiplex PCR; TCRdb's table is partial and in-frame only. The sample lists roughly 100,000 clones; roughly nine tenths were seen once. The sample was blood. These receptors originate from a woman aged 30 to 39 in good health.

The chain employs TRBV12-3 or TRBV12-4 and TRBJ1-5, with D unresolved. V lost 6 bases and J 4 bases, leaving 10 bases between the germline ends. This CDR3 contains 13 residues. Here the CDR3 reads CASRTSGNQPQHF. As DNA, the CDR3 is TGTGCCAGCAGAACGTCGGGTAATCAGCCCCAGCATTTT.

This chain joins TRBV27 and TRBJ1-6; D gene ambiguous. In germline, CDR1 is MNHEY, CDR2 SMNVEV (reference sequence). The CDR3 extends over 14 amino acids. V gave up 6 bases and J gave up 0 bases, with 6 bases separating them. For the CDR3, the DNA is TGTGCCAGCAGCTACAGCTCCTATAATTCACCCCTCCACTTT. Protein product: CASSYSSYNSPLHF.

This clone occurred once. CDR3 residues: CASSVRLAGDGNEQFF. CDR3 in DNA: TGTGCCAGCAGTGTGAGACTAGCGGGAGACGGCAATGAGCAGTTCTTC. The genes are TRBV2 and TRBJ2-1; 12 nucleotides line up with TRBD2. The germline V gene encodes CDR1 SNHLY and CDR2 FYNNEI. Trimming cost V 4 bases and J 6 bases; bases outside gene matches: 7. CDR3 length: 16 amino acids.

This chain connects TRBV4-2 to TRBJ2-7; 12 positions agree with TRBD1. This CDR3 comprises 16 residues. After removal of 2 bases from V and 4 bases from J, the junction contained 6 bases not matched to a gene. CDR1 and CDR2 (germline): LGHNA, YNFKEQ. CDR3 region: CASSQSGTGGVYEQYF. The CDR3 nucleotides read TGTGCCAGCAGCCAATCCGGGACAGGGGGCGTGTACGAGCAGTACTTC.

This clone is a singleton in its sample. The rearrangement joins TRBV9 to TRBJ1-1; tentatively, D is TRBD1 (5 bases). This CDR3 contains 16 residues. The V and J ends lost 4 bases and 0 bases respectively, with 16 bases between them. Germline values: CDR1 SGDLS, CDR2 YYNGEE. The DNA for the CDR3 is TGTGCCAGCAGCCCAGGGTACGTGGTTATGAACACTGAAGCTTTCTTT. Amino acids: CASSPGYVVMNTEAFF.

The chain uses TRBV6-1 and TRBJ1-2; D possibly corresponds to TRBD1 (5 bases). V was pared by 3 bases and J by 8 bases, with 13 bases between. Per the germline V gene, CDR1 is MNHNS and CDR2 is SASEGT. The CDR3 is 13 amino acids. DNA for the CDR3: TGTGCCAGCAGTGATTTGGCAGGGTTCGGCTACACCTTC. This sequence encodes CASSDLAGFGYTF.